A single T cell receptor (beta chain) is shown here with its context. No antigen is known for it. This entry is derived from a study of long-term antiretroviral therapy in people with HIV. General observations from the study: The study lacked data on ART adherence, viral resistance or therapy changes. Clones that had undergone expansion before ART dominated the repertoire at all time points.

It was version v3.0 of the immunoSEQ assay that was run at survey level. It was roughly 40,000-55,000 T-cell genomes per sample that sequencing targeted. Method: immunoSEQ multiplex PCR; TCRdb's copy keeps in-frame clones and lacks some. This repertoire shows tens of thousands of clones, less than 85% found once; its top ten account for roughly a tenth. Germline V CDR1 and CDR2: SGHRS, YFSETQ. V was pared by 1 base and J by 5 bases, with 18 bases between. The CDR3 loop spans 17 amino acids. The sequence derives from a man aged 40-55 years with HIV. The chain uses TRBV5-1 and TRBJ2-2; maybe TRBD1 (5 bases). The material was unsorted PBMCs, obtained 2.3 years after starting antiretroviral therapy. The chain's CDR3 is CASSLTPLSKGTGELFF. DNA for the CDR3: TGCGCCAGCAGCTTGACACCGCTCTCGAAGGGGACCGGGGAGCTGTTTTTT.